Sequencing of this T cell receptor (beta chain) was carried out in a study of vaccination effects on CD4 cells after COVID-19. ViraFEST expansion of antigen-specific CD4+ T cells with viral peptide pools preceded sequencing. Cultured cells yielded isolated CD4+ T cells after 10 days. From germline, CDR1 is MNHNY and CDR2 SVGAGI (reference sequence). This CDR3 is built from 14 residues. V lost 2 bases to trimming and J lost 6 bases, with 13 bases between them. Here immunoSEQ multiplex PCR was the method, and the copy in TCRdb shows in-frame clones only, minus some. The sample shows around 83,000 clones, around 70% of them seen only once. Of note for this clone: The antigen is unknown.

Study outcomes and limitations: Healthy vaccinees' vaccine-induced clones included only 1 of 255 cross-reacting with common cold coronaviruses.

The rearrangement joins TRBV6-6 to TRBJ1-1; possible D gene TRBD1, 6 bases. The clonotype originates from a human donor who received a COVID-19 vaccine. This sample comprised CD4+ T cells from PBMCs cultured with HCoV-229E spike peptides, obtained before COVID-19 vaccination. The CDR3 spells CASSYPRGGAEAFF. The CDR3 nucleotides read TGTGCCAGCAGTTACCCTCGAGGGGGAGCTGAAGCTTTCTTT.